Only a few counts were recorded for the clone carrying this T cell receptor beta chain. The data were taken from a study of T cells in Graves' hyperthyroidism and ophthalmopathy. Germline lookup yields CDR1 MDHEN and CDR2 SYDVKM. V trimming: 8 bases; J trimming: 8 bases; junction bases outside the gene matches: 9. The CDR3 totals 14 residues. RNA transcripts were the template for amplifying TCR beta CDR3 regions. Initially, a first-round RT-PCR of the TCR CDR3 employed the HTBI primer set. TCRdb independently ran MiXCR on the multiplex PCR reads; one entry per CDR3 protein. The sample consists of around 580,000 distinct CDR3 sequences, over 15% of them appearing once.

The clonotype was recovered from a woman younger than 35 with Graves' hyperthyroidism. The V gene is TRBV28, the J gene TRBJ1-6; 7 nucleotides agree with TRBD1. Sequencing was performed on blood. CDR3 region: CASRGTARYSPLHF. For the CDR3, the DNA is TGTGCCAGCCGGGGGACAGCAAGATATTCACCCCTCCACTTT. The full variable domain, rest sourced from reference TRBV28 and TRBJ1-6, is DVKVTQSSRYLVKRTGEKVFLECVQDMDHENMFWYRQDPGLGLRLIYFSYDVKMKEKGDIPEGYSVSREKKERFSLILESASTNQTSMYLCASRGTARYSPLHFGNGTRLTVT.